The present entry profiles one T cell receptor beta chain with its context. TCRdb's copy holds only in-frame clones and misses some; the assay was immunoSEQ multiplex PCR. The sample has fewer than 70,000 clones; 92% are singletons. This CDR3 spans 14 amino acids. Per the germline V gene, CDR1 is MNHNY and CDR2 is SVGAGI (reference sequence). The V end lost 4 bases, the J end lost 2 bases, and 11 bases lay between the germline ends. This sample was taken from a study of T cell changes during pregnancy in multiple sclerosis. Sequencing used peripheral blood, obtained in the second trimester of pregnancy. The chain couples TRBV6-6 to TRBJ1-1, with D tentatively TRBD1 (6 bases). The sequence came from a female donor in good health, enrolled as a control in a pregnancy study. Here the CDR3 reads CASSFYRDNTEAFF. Here the CDR3 DNA reads TGTGCCAGCAGTTTCTACAGGGATAACACTGAAGCTTTCTTT.